The present entry profiles one T cell receptor (beta chain) with its context. The specificity of this receptor is unknown. No base-level quality is on record; no much larger clone is a single base apart. The run used an Illumina NovaSeq 6000. TCRalpha and TCRbeta cDNA libraries were built by 5'RACE with constant-segment primers, adding sample barcodes and unique molecular identifiers. Trizol reagent was used to extract RNA from every sample. Libraries were amplified in two PCR steps, with a second sample barcode and Illumina TruSeq adapters added in the second step. Sequencing of the libraries was done on an Illumina NovaSeq, producing 2 x 150 bp paired-end reads. Per the authors' processing: Demultiplexing of reads and collapsing into UMI-guided consensus sequences were performed with migec v1.2.7. With mixcr v2.1.11, UMI consensuses were aligned to TRA and TRB V and J templates and assembled into clonotypes. Clonotypes were classified as expanded or contracted when called significant by both edgeR and NoisET, with noise models trained on biological replicates. For edgeR calls, a false discovery rate-adjusted p below 0.01 and a log2 fold-change threshold of 1 were applied. As an exploratory analysis of dynamics, PCA with hierarchical clustering was applied to max-normalized trajectories of the 1000 most abundant clonotypes. Separately sequenced CD4+ and CD8+ repertoires were used to assign the CD4 or CD8 phenotype of responding clones. The public reads were reanalyzed by TCRdb: fastp trimming at Q25, MiXCR alignment, in-frame beta chains only. CDR3 protein sequences are deduplicated, and each keeps its most common genes and DNA. V and J calls and clone size were set by TCRdb, not the authors. The sample table shows about 270,000 distinct CDR3 sequences, and 16% are seen once. The ten largest clones represent around a fifth of the sample.

This entry is derived from a study of T-cell memory formation after mild COVID-19 (dated by TCRdb to about 2021). Context from the whole study: TCR sequence clusters from the two donors were largely donor specific. Longitudinal TCRalpha and TCRbeta repertoire sequencing tracked T-cell clones expanding and contracting after mild COVID-19 in a couple of donors. Two young, previously healthy adult volunteers, one female and one male, were included in the cohort.

According to the germline V gene (reference sequence), CDR1 reads DFQATT and CDR2 reads SNEGSKA. Between the V and J ends, shortened by 0 bases and 3 bases respectively, the junction contains 11 bases. From the cysteine up to the phenylalanine, the CDR3 has a length of 14 residues. Only the CDR3 part of the read is kept: 42 bases, read in frame from the first base. The investigation overall reported the following: The second-wave clones that peaked on day 37 were not confirmed to be SARS-CoV-2 specific. The study included only a couple of mild cases, and larger cohorts that include severe cases with pre-infection samples were judged to be necessary. Some responding clones were detected in pre-infection memory, which suggested that pre-existing cross-reactive memory T cells had joined the SARS-CoV-2 response. From day 15 to 85, contracting clones showed balanced CD4/CD8 phenotypes, whereas a second wave of clones that expanded from day 15 to 37 leaned towards CD4+. Contracting CD4+ clones were found mainly in CM and EM memory subsets, while CD8+ clones were enriched in EMRA.

Ficoll-Paque density gradient centrifugation was the method used to isolate PBMCs. This TCR was recovered from a man aged 18 to 30 who had mild COVID-19 (a few samples of this study predate the infection). The sample titles of this study are shuffled in the database, so cell type and time point are left out; the donor was told from shared clones. The chain joins TRBV20-1 to TRBJ1-1; D gene: possibly TRBD1, on 6 matching bases. Sequences were obtained from PBMCs or a T cell subset sorted from them (not recorded which). The CDR3 region: CSARDLGGDTEAFF. The DNA is TGCAGTGCTAGAGATCTCGGGGGCGACACTGAAGCTTTCTTT.